This entry lists 25 T cell receptor beta chains sequenced from one sample in a study of graft-versus-host responses after intestinal transplantation. Profiling relied on immunoSEQ multiplex PCR, and the TCRdb table lists in-frame clones only, not all of them. Among 80,000 to 95,000 clones listed, roughly 91% were seen once. The antigens these receptors bind are not known. Source: unstimulated CD8+ T cells sorted from spleen or lymph node cells, taken before intestinal transplant. These receptors were collected from a human donor who received an intestinal transplant.

The chain combines TRBV12-2 with TRBJ1-5; TRBD1 is the table's D call, not checked against the DNA. TRBV12-2 has pseudogene status. This CDR3 region has 18 residues. The CDR3 bases are TGTGCAAGTCGCTTAATATCCCTGGACACAGATAGCAATCAGCCCCAGCATTTT. Protein sequence: CASRLISLDTDSNQPQHF.

The chain employs TRBV15 and TRBJ2-7, with TRBD1 as a possible D gene (5 bases). V lost 0 bases and J 0 bases, leaving 9 bases between the germline ends. CDR3 length equals 15 residues. Germline V CDR1 and CDR2: LNHNV, YYDKDF (reference sequence). The CDR3 nucleotides are TGTGCCACCAGCAGAGATGGGGCTAGCTCCTACGAGCAGTACTTC. Encoded protein: CATSRDGASSYEQYF.

The V gene is TRBV4-3, the J gene TRBJ2-1, with D maybe TRBD1 (6 bases). The V end was cut by 0 bases, the J end by 2 bases, with 14 bases between. The CDR3 totals 17 residues. Germline V gene sequence: CDR1 LGHNA, CDR2 YSLEER. CDR3 loop: CASSQEGFAGAYNEQFF. The CDR3 DNA sequence: TGCGCCAGCAGCCAAGAAGGTTTCGCAGGGGCCTACAATGAGCAGTTCTTC.

The chain employs TRBV15 and TRBJ2-2, with D possibly matching TRBD1 (5 bases). This CDR3 has 17 amino acids. V was clipped by 1 base and J by 1 base, with 13 bases between them. Germline CDR1 and CDR2: LNHNV and YYDKDF (reference sequence). CDR3 DNA sequence: TGTGCCACCAGCAGAGCTATCCAGGGAAGGAACACCGGGGAGCTGTTTTTT. This encodes CATSRAIQGRNTGELFF.

This chain connects TRBV7-9 to TRBJ2-3, with D possibly TRBD1 on 6 matching bases. The CDR3 contains 16 residues. The V gene's germline CDR1 is SEHNR and CDR2 FQNEAQ (reference sequence). Trimming removed 7 bases at V and 8 bases at J, with 25 bases between. CDR3 protein: CASIQTQGSPIVTQYF. CDR3 nucleotide sequence: TGTGCCAGCATCCAAACTCAGGGGTCCCCCATTGTTACGCAGTATTTT.

CDR3 in DNA: TGTGCCAGTAGTCTAAGAGACATGCGCTACGAGCAGTACTTC. Amino acids: CASSLRDMRYEQYF. V is TRBV19 and J is TRBJ2-7; D uncertain. CDR1 and CDR2 (germline): LNHDA, SQIVND (reference sequence). V gave up 5 bases and J gave up 3 bases, with 14 bases separating them. The CDR3 totals 14 residues.

V is TRBV19 and J is TRBJ2-2; 7 bases are a match to TRBD1. V was pared by 5 bases and J by 3 bases, with 9 bases of the junction left unmatched. The CDR3 has 16 residues. Germline values: CDR1 LNHDA, CDR2 SQIVND (reference sequence). Here the CDR3 DNA reads TGTGCCAGTAGTGCCCCAAGACAGGGATACACCGGGGAGCTGTTTTTT. It yields the protein CASSAPRQGYTGELFF.

The rearrangement links TRBV30 to TRBJ2-7; the match to TRBD2 covers 9 bases. V was clipped by 3 bases and J by 0 bases; unmatched bases: 6. This CDR3 contains 15 residues. CDR1 GTSNPN and CDR2 SVGIG come from the germline V gene (reference sequence). The CDR3 nucleotides read TGTGCCTGGAGAGGGCTGCGGGGGGGCTCCTACGAGCAGTACTTC. Translating gives CAWRGLRGGSYEQYF.

The chain couples TRBV5-6 to TRBJ1-1; D unresolved. V shed 2 bases and J shed 0 bases, with 8 bases lying between them. From germline, CDR1 is SGHDT and CDR2 YYEEEE. The CDR3 totals 14 residues. The CDR3 loop reads CASSFGSMNTEAFF. CDR3 coding DNA: TGTGCCAGCAGCTTCGGTTCCATGAACACTGAAGCTTTCTTT. Full variable domain (missing parts from reference TRBV5-6 and TRBJ1-1): DAGVTQSPTHLIKTRGQQVTLRCSPKSGHDTVSWYQQALGQGPQFIFQYYEEEERQRGNFPDRFSGHQFPNYSSELNVNALLLGDSALYLCASSFGSMNTEAFFGQGTRLTVV.

This chain links TRBV9 with TRBJ2-3, with a tentative D call TRBD1 (6 bases). The CDR3 spans 15 residues. The V and J ends lost 0 bases and 2 bases respectively, with 10 bases between them. The V gene's germline CDR1 is SGDLS and CDR2 YYNGEE. The CDR3 coding sequence is TGTGCCAGCAGCGTAGCGACAGGTTACACAGATACGCAGTATTTT. It translates to CASSVATGYTDTQYF.

The V and J genes are TRBV10-2 and TRBJ2-1; 9 bases fit TRBD2. Per germline, CDR1 WSHSY and CDR2 SAAADI. The length of the CDR3 is 12 residues. Trimming removed 9 bases from V and 6 bases from J; junction bases left unmatched: 3. The CDR3 here is CASRLAANEQFF. The CDR3, as DNA: TGCGCCAGTCGACTAGCGGCCAATGAGCAGTTCTTC.

V is TRBV23-1 and J is TRBJ2-4, with TRBD1 identical over 9 bases. TRBV23-1 is noted as an ORF with a role that remains uncertain. This CDR3 is built from 18 residues. The V and J ends lost 1 base and 0 bases, in that order; junction bases with no gene match: 7. The CDR3 DNA reads TGCGCCAGCAGTCAATTGACAGGGGGGGACCTAGCCAAAAACATTCAGTACTTC. Translating gives CASSQLTGGDLAKNIQYF.

V and J are TRBV5-1 and TRBJ2-3; TRBD2 might be the D (6 bases). This CDR3 has 16 residues. Trimming shortened V by 3 bases and J by 2 bases, and 16 bases separated the two germline ends. Germline CDR1 is SGHRS and CDR2 is YFSETQ. This CDR3 reads CASSSGDWAPTDTQYF. The CDR3 nucleotides are TGCGCCAGCAGCTCTGGGGACTGGGCCCCCACAGATACGCAGTATTTT.

The chain employs TRBV29-1 and TRBJ1-1; perhaps TRBD1 as D (6 bases). V was pared by 6 bases and J by 5 bases, with 7 bases between. The CDR3 runs to 10 residues. Germline V lookup: CDR1 SQVTM, CDR2 ANQGSEA. The CDR3 sequence is CSVGGTEAFF. The CDR3 nucleotides are TGCAGCGTAGGGGGAACTGAAGCTTTCTTT.

This chain uses TRBV4-3 with TRBJ1-1; D might be TRBD1 (6 bases). The V gene lost 1 base and the J gene lost 1 base, with 10 bases spanning the gap. Looked up from germline, CDR1 is LGHNA and CDR2 is YSLEER. CDR3 length equals 15 residues. The CDR3 sequence is CASSQGRQANTEAFF. For the CDR3, the DNA is TGCGCCAGCAGCCAAGGGCGACAGGCGAACACTGAAGCTTTCTTT.

J is TRBJ1-1 and V is TRBV19; no clear D gene. This CDR3 contains 13 residues. The V end lost 3 bases, the J end lost 1 base, and 6 bases lay between the germline ends. Germline assignment: CDR1 LNHDA and CDR2 SQIVND (reference sequence). The chain's CDR3 is CASSIDTNTEAFF. The CDR3 coding sequence is TGTGCCAGTAGTATCGACACGAACACTGAAGCTTTCTTT. Full variable domain (rest looked up from reference TRBV19 and TRBJ1-1): DGGITQSPKYLFRKEGQNVTLSCEQNLNHDAMYWYRQDPGQGLRLIYYSQIVNDFQKGDIAEGYSVSREKKESFPLTVTSAQKNPTAFYLCASSIDTNTEAFFGQGTRLTVV.

The chain uses TRBV4-3 and TRBJ1-4, with 9 bases that match TRBD1. Germline V gene sequence: CDR1 LGHNA, CDR2 YSLEER. With 2 bases clipped from V and 6 bases from J, the junction kept 4 bases outside the gene matches. The CDR3 contains 15 residues. CDR3 amino acids: CASSQTGGGDEKLFF. The CDR3 nucleotides are TGCGCCAGCAGCCAAACAGGGGGCGGAGATGAAAAACTGTTTTTT.

This clone was seen more than once but under ten times. This sequence joins TRBV29-1 and TRBJ1-2; TRBD1 might be the D (5 bases). Germline loops: CDR1 SQVTM, CDR2 ANQGSEA. Trimming cost V 5 bases and J 0 bases, with 13 bases left between them. The CDR3 has 14 amino acids. CDR3 bases: TGCAGCGTTCCCGGGGGGTTAGCTAACTATGGCTACACCTTC. Its translation: CSVPGGLANYGYTF.

The chain carries TRBV4-3 and TRBJ1-1; D perhaps matches TRBD1 (6 bases). Trimming took off 0 bases at V and 6 bases at J, with 8 bases between the two ends. Germline CDR1 is LGHNA and CDR2 is YSLEER. The CDR3 consists of 13 residues. In DNA form, the CDR3 reads TGCGCCAGCAGCCAAGAAGGGGGACCTGAAGCTTTCTTT. Residues: CASSQEGGPEAFF.

The chain carries TRBV4-3 and TRBJ1-1, with 9 bases fitting TRBD1. This CDR3 is built from 14 residues. V was pared by 1 base and J by 7 bases, with 4 bases of the junction left unmatched. Germline-derived CDR1 and CDR2 are LGHNA and YSLEER. The CDR3 nucleotides read TGCGCCAGCAGCCAAGTGGGGACAGGGAATGAAGCTTTCTTT. It encodes CASSQVGTGNEAFF.

This chain uses TRBV6-5 with TRBJ2-4, with D possibly matching TRBD1 (5 bases). Between the trimmed V and J ends, which lost 0 bases and 3 bases, there was a span of 9 bases. Germline lookup yields CDR1 MNHEY and CDR2 SVGAGI. This CDR3 has 15 residues. CDR3 nucleotide sequence: TGTGCCAGCAGTTACTCTTCAGGGTTCAAAAACATTCAGTACTTC. It translates to CASSYSSGFKNIQYF.

This rearrangement joins TRBV30 to TRBJ2-1, with a tentative D call TRBD2 (7 bases). Germline CDR1 GTSNPN, CDR2 SVGIG (reference sequence). This CDR3 comprises 14 residues. Deletions cut 0 bases from V and 5 bases from J, with 11 bases between. The CDR3 DNA reads as TGTGCCTGGAGTGTAGGGGGGGGCGACAATGAGCAGTTCTTC. It specifies CAWSVGGGDNEQFF.

The chain uses TRBV29-1 and TRBJ2-7; the match to TRBD1 covers 7 bases. The germline gives CDR1 SQVTM, CDR2 ANQGSEA. The CDR3 is made up of 15 amino acids. The trim removed 4 bases at V and 2 bases at J, leaving 11 bases unmatched. The DNA of the CDR3 is TGCAGCGTTGTGGGGACCGGGACAGCTCCCTACGAGCAGTACTTC. Protein sequence: CSVVGTGTAPYEQYF.

The chain uses TRBV7-9 and TRBJ2-5; D is unresolved. With 4 bases removed from V and 5 bases from J, the gap between germline ends came to 26 bases. The CDR3 length is 18 residues. Germline V gene sequence: CDR1 SEHNR, CDR2 FQNEAQ (reference sequence). The CDR3 DNA follows: TGTGCCAGCAGCTCCACCTCCCCTCCTAACTCCGACGGGGAGACCCAGTACTTC. Translated: CASSSTSPPNSDGETQYF.

The chain employs TRBV6-5 and TRBJ2-7; 14 bases line up with TRBD2. V lost 2 bases to trimming and J lost 3 bases; unmatched junction nucleotides: 3. The CDR3 has 16 amino acids. Per germline, CDR1 MNHEY and CDR2 SVGAGI. The CDR3 reads CASSYGTSGGYYEQYF. The CDR3 DNA reads as TGTGCCAGCAGTTACGGGACTAGCGGGGGTTACTACGAGCAGTACTTC.